This T cell receptor (beta chain) was sequenced in a study of tumor-infiltrating lymphocytes in oesophageal squamous cell carcinoma. A single record per CDR3 protein comes from TCRdb applying MiXCR to the PCR reads. The sample holds nearly 20,000 distinct CDR3 sequences, around 41% seen once. The CDR3 totals 12 residues. CDR1 is WSHSY and CDR2 is SAAADI in the germline V gene. V trimming: 7 bases; J trimming: 4 bases; junction bases outside the gene matches: 3. This receptor was identified in a male donor with esophageal squamous cell carcinoma. J is TRBJ1-2 and V is TRBV10-2; 7 bases match TRBD1. Sequences were obtained from esophageal tumor tissue. Written as DNA, the CDR3 is TGCGCCAGCATGCGGGACAGCTATGGCTACACCTTC. Protein: CASMRDSYGYTF.